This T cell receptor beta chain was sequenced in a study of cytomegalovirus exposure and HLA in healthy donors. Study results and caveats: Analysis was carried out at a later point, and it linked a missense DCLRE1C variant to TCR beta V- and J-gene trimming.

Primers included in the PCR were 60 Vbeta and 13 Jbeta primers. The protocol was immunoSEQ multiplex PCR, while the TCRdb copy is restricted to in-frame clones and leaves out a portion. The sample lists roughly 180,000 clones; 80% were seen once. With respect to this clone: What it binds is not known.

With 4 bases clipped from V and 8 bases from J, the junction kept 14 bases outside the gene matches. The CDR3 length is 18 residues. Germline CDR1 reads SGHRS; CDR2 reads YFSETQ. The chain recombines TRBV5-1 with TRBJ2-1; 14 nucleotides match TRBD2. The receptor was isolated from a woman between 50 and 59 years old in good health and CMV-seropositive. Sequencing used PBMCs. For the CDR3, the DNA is TGCGCCAGCAGCATAGGACTAGCGGGAGGAGGTATTACGGATGAGCAGTTCTTC. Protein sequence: CASSIGLAGGGITDEQFF.